The present entry profiles one T cell receptor beta chain with its context. The antigen is not known. The sample originates from a study of cytomegalovirus exposure and HLA in healthy donors. Whole-study findings and limits: A later analysis revealed that TCR association rates differed between HLA loci, peaking at DRB1 and bottoming out at HLA-C. According to an earlier analysis, most TCR beta V segments yielded productive rearrangements about 87% or about 30% of the time.

The primer mix had 60 Vbeta and 13 Jbeta primers. In the study's own analysis: Later, 80 million or so unique TCR beta chains were counted in an analysis, and some 11 million of them were shared. Assay: immunoSEQ multiplex PCR; the TCRdb copy retains only in-frame clones and omits some. V, J and clone size are those of that table, while D and trimming were read from the DNA. The table includes about 160,000 clones, around 72% detected once. This CDR3 spans 16 amino acids. Per the germline V gene, CDR1 is MNHEY and CDR2 is SVGAGI. The ends were cut back, 0 bases at V and 7 bases at J, with 16 bases in the middle.

This sequence originates from a female donor in good health and CMV-seronegative. The V and J genes are TRBV6-5 and TRBJ2-1; a weak D match, TRBD2 (6 bases). Material for sequencing was PBMCs. CDR3 in amino acids: CASSYSPAEGWNEQFF. The CDR3 nucleotides are TGTGCCAGCAGTTACTCCCCAGCGGAGGGGTGGAATGAGCAGTTCTTC.